The clone carrying this TCR beta chain has only one observation. This sample stems from a study of blood T cell repertoires in COVID-19. Study details: Whether acute or convalescent, the COVID-19 samples came from the United States, Italy and Spain. Sources were T cells, B-cell-depleted T cells, or PBMCs; the material itself was cDNA or gDNA.

Trimming left V 2 bases short and J 4 bases short, with 5 bases between. The CDR3 spans 11 residues. Germline CDR1 reads GTSNPN; CDR2 reads SVGIG (reference sequence). Source study methods: How many nucleated cells were present was estimated from reference gene primer amplification. The repertoire was sequenced with immunoSEQ multiplex PCR; TCRdb's copy has only in-frame clones and lacks some. That table furnishes V, J and clone size, whereas the DNA furnished D and trimming. Here the sample spans a few hundred thousand clones, about 83% being singletons. This rearrangement joins TRBV30 to TRBJ1-2; D not resolved. The sequencing sample was made of peripheral blood. This receptor was obtained from a man aged 60 to 75 who had recovered from COVID-19. CDR3 DNA sequence: TGTGCCTGGAGTAACTCCTATGGCTACACCTTC. This gives the protein CAWSNSYGYTF.